The entry that follows covers one TCR beta chain sequence. The antigen it binds to is not known. The sample holds no much larger clone one base away, and base qualities are not on file. This entry comes from a study of T-cell memory formation after mild COVID-19 (dated by TCRdb to the early 2020s). As for the study more broadly: Most TCR sequence clusters were specific to one of the two donors. Longitudinal TCRalpha and TCRbeta repertoire sequencing tracked T-cell clones expanding and contracting after mild COVID-19 in two donors. The cohort comprised two young, previously healthy adult volunteers, one female and one male. Overall study outcomes, separate from this receptor: Some responding clones were detected in pre-infection memory, suggesting pre-existing cross-reactive memory T cells joined the SARS-CoV-2 response. Only a couple of mild cases were covered in the study, and larger cohorts including severe cases with pre-infection samples were considered necessary. From day 15 to 85, contracting clones showed balanced CD4/CD8 phenotypes, whereas a second wave of clones that expanded from day 15 to 37 leaned towards CD4+. SARS-CoV-2 specificity of the second-wave clones peaking on day 37 was not confirmed. Contracting CD4+ clones turned up mainly in the CM and EM memory subsets, whereas EMRA was where CD8+ clones were enriched.

PBMCs were isolated by Ficoll-Paque density gradient centrifugation. TCRdb records Illumina NovaSeq 6000 as the sequencer. TCRalpha and TCRbeta cDNA libraries were built by 5'RACE with constant-segment primers, adding sample barcodes and unique molecular identifiers. RNA was extracted from every sample with Trizol reagent. Library amplification was performed in two PCR steps, and a second sample barcode and Illumina TruSeq adapters were introduced in the second step. Sequencing of the libraries was done on an Illumina NovaSeq, producing 2 x 150 bp paired-end reads. The original pipeline was this. Demultiplexing of reads and collapsing into UMI-guided consensus sequences were performed with migec v1.2.7. Using mixcr v2.1.11, UMI consensuses were aligned to TRA and TRB V and J templates and then assembled into clonotypes. A clonotype was counted as expanded or contracted only if both edgeR and NoisET called the change significant, with noise models trained on biological replicates. edgeR calls used a false discovery rate-adjusted p below 0.01 and a log2 fold-change threshold of 1. As an exploratory analysis of dynamics, PCA with hierarchical clustering was applied to max-normalized trajectories of the 1000 most abundant clonotypes. Separately sequenced CD4+ and CD8+ repertoires were used to assign the CD4 or CD8 phenotype of responding clones. Using fastp at Q25 and MiXCR, TCRdb reprocessed the public reads and kept productive beta chains. Under each unique CDR3 protein, matching rows form one entry showing the most common genes and DNA. TCRdb's processing, not the authors' own work, is the source of the V and J calls. The table for this sample lists about 620,000 distinct CDR3 sequences; about a sixth of them were counted only once. The ten largest clonotypes hold 12% of the sample.

According to the germline V gene, CDR1 reads SGHTA and CDR2 reads FQGTGA. The V end gives up 5 bases and the J end 0 bases, leaving 9 bases in the junction not matched to a gene. From cysteine to phenylalanine, the CDR3 is 16 amino acids long. The sequence is cut down to CDR3 DNA, 48 bases in frame from base 1. Sequenced material: PBMCs or a T cell subset sorted from them (not recorded which). This clonotype was sampled from an adult woman who had mild COVID-19 (a few samples of this study predate the infection). The sample titles of this study are shuffled in the database, so cell type and time point are left out; the donor was told from shared clones. The chain is assembled from TRBV7-3 and TRBJ1-1, and 7 bases in between align with TRBD1. The sequenced DNA is TGTGCCAGCAGCGCTGGACAGGCCGATATGAACACTGAAGCTTTCTTT. This is translated as CASSAGQADMNTEAFF.